This is a list of T cell receptor beta chains from one sample in a study of T cell responses to AZD1222 COVID-19 vaccine. Measured with immunoSEQ multiplex PCR; TCRdb has only the in-frame clones, and not every one. The data show 200,000 or so clones, almost 95% seen once. This specimen consisted of peripheral blood, obtained on day 0 of AZD1222 vaccination. These receptors originate from an adult in good health. The CDR3 runs from the conserved cysteine through the conserved F or W. A D gene is named only where the DNA matches it firmly. Only part of the rows carry a size: once, few, many, or a class if the clone is expanded.

CDR3aa: CASSRMLLGTDTQYF
CDR3nt: TGTGCCAGCAGTCGCATGTTGCTGGGCACAGATACGCAGTATTTT
abundance: -
d_gene: -
v_gene: TRBV28
j_gene: TRBJ2-3

CDR3aa: CAWKTQGGTEAFF
CDR3nt: TGTGCCTGGAAGACCCAGGGGGGGACTGAAGCTTTCTTT
abundance: -
d_gene: TRBD1
v_gene: TRBV30
j_gene: TRBJ1-1

CDR3aa: CASKLRGQDTDTQYF
CDR3nt: TGTGCCAGCAAGTTGAGAGGACAGGACACAGATACGCAGTATTTT
abundance: -
d_gene: TRBD1
v_gene: TRBV6-4
j_gene: TRBJ2-3

CDR3aa: CASSPVGLADYNEQFF
CDR3nt: TGTGCCAGCAGTCCCGTTGGACTAGCGGACTACAATGAGCAGTTCTTC
abundance: -
d_gene: TRBD2
v_gene: TRBV2
j_gene: TRBJ2-1

CDR3aa: CASSAPSGSGEQYF
CDR3nt: TGTGCCAGCAGCGCACCTAGCGGGAGTGGCGAGCAGTACTTC
abundance: -
d_gene: TRBD2
v_gene: TRBV9
j_gene: TRBJ2-7

CDR3aa: CASSLGGADANSPLHF
CDR3nt: TGTGCCAGCAGCTTAGGGGGGGCAGATGCCAATTCACCCCTCCACTTT
abundance: -
d_gene: -
v_gene: TRBV7-3
j_gene: TRBJ1-6

CDR3aa: CASSYSPGLAGGPGDTQYF
CDR3nt: TGTGCCAGCAGTTACTCTCCTGGCCTAGCGGGAGGGCCAGGAGATACGCAGTATTTT
abundance: -
d_gene: TRBD2
v_gene: TRBV6-2/TRBV6-3
j_gene: TRBJ2-3

CDR3aa: CASTNIRGATPRPEAFF
CDR3nt: TGTGCCAGTACCAATATAAGGGGTGCTACCCCCAGGCCTGAAGCTTTCTTT
abundance: -
d_gene: -
v_gene: TRBV19
j_gene: TRBJ1-1

CDR3aa: CASSYSGNPYEQYF
CDR3nt: TGTGCCAGCAGTTATAGCGGGAACCCCTACGAGCAGTACTTC
abundance: -
d_gene: TRBD2
v_gene: TRBV6-5
j_gene: TRBJ2-7

CDR3aa: CASSHDRDYEQYF
CDR3nt: TGTGCCAGCAGCCACGACAGGGATTACGAGCAGTACTTC
abundance: few
d_gene: TRBD1
v_gene: TRBV7-2
j_gene: TRBJ2-7

CDR3aa: CASSPLATGMNTEAFF
CDR3nt: TGTGCCAGCTCACCTTTAGCGACAGGGATGAACACTGAAGCTTTCTTT
abundance: -
d_gene: TRBD1
v_gene: TRBV18
j_gene: TRBJ1-1

CDR3aa: CASHKGQGNTGELFF
CDR3nt: TGTGCCAGTCACAAGGGACAGGGGAACACCGGGGAGCTGTTTTTT
abundance: once
d_gene: TRBD1
v_gene: TRBV6-5
j_gene: TRBJ2-2

CDR3aa: CASSTMDDSPLHF
CDR3nt: TGTGCCAGTAGTACCATGGATGATTCACCCCTCCACTTT
abundance: -
d_gene: -
v_gene: TRBV19
j_gene: TRBJ1-6

CDR3aa: CASSQTVGVRAEAFF
CDR3nt: TGCGCCAGCAGCCAAACGGTAGGGGTGAGGGCTGAAGCTTTCTTT
abundance: -
d_gene: -
v_gene: TRBV4-1
j_gene: TRBJ1-1

CDR3aa: CASSFGTGSNLKAFF
CDR3nt: TGTGCCAGCAGCTTCGGGACAGGGTCGAATCTAAAAGCTTTCTTT
abundance: few
d_gene: TRBD1
v_gene: TRBV5-8
j_gene: TRBJ1-1

CDR3aa: CASSLARREGLAKNIQYF
CDR3nt: TGCGCCAGCAGCTTGGCCAGGAGGGAGGGGTTAGCCAAAAACATTCAGTACTTC
abundance: -
d_gene: TRBD2
v_gene: TRBV5-1
j_gene: TRBJ2-4

CDR3aa: CASRAITGNTEAFF
CDR3nt: TGTGCCAGCAGAGCCATCACAGGAAACACTGAAGCTTTCTTT
abundance: -
d_gene: -
v_gene: TRBV11-2
j_gene: TRBJ1-1

CDR3aa: CASRPGGQANQPQHF
CDR3nt: TGTGCCAGCAGACCCGGGGGGCAGGCGAATCAGCCCCAGCATTTT
abundance: -
d_gene: -
v_gene: TRBV6-6
j_gene: TRBJ1-5

CDR3aa: CASNAIPRYEDEQFF
CDR3nt: TGTGCCAGCAATGCCATTCCGAGGTATGAGGATGAGCAGTTCTTC
abundance: once
d_gene: -
v_gene: TRBV21-1
j_gene: TRBJ2-1

CDR3aa: CASSQVPGGKASGSTDTQYF
CDR3nt: TGTGCCAGCAGCCAAGTGCCGGGAGGGAAGGCTAGCGGTAGCACAGATACGCAGTATTTT
abundance: -
d_gene: TRBD2
v_gene: TRBV3-1/TRBV3-2
j_gene: TRBJ2-3

CDR3aa: CASSLRDTGELFF
CDR3nt: TGTGCCAGCAGCTTAAGGGACACCGGGGAGCTGTTTTTT
abundance: -
d_gene: -
v_gene: TRBV11-3
j_gene: TRBJ2-2

CDR3aa: CASSFYLAAGGQETQYF
CDR3nt: TGCGCCAGCAGCTTCTACCTGGCGGCCGGGGGGCAAGAGACCCAGTACTTC
abundance: -
d_gene: TRBD2
v_gene: TRBV5-1
j_gene: TRBJ2-5

CDR3aa: CASSFSDGTDTQYF
CDR3nt: TGTGCCAGCAGCTTTTCGGACGGCACAGATACGCAGTATTTT
abundance: -
d_gene: -
v_gene: TRBV7-9
j_gene: TRBJ2-3

CDR3aa: CASSQGGEPGSGYTF
CDR3nt: TGTGCCAGCAGCCAAGGCGGGGAACCCGGGAGTGGCTACACCTTC
abundance: -
d_gene: -
v_gene: TRBV3-1/TRBV3-2
j_gene: TRBJ1-2

CDR3aa: CASSFAGRTYEQYF
CDR3nt: TGTGCCAGCAGTTTTGCTGGCCGGACCTACGAGCAGTACTTC
abundance: -
d_gene: -
v_gene: TRBV27
j_gene: TRBJ2-7

CDR3aa: CASSQTSPGELFF
CDR3nt: TGCGCCAGCAGCCAGACTAGTCCCGGGGAGCTGTTTTTT
abundance: -
d_gene: -
v_gene: TRBV4-3
j_gene: TRBJ2-2

CDR3aa: CASSRLTGGMNTEAFF
CDR3nt: TGCGCCAGCAGCCGGCTTACAGGGGGCATGAACACTGAAGCTTTCTTT
abundance: -
d_gene: TRBD1
v_gene: TRBV5-1
j_gene: TRBJ1-1

CDR3aa: CASSLGDRTSTDTQYF
CDR3nt: TGTGCCAGCAGCTTGGGGGACAGGACTAGCACAGATACGCAGTATTTT
abundance: -
d_gene: TRBD1
v_gene: TRBV5-5
j_gene: TRBJ2-3

CDR3aa: CASGLSGVNTIYF
CDR3nt: TGTGCTAGTGGTTTGTCCGGAGTAAACACCATATATTTT
abundance: -
d_gene: -
v_gene: TRBV12-5
j_gene: TRBJ1-3

CDR3aa: CASSTTSGSYEQYF
CDR3nt: TGTGCCAGCAGCACGACTAGCGGCTCCTACGAGCAGTACTTC
abundance: -
d_gene: TRBD2
v_gene: TRBV6-5
j_gene: TRBJ2-7

CDR3aa: CASSLGTGYTEAFF
CDR3nt: TGTGCCAGCAGCTTGGGTACAGGGTACACTGAAGCTTTCTTT
abundance: -
d_gene: -
v_gene: TRBV5-4
j_gene: TRBJ1-1

CDR3aa: CASSLWTGGAGNQPQHF
CDR3nt: TGTGCCAGCAGTTTGTGGACAGGGGGCGCGGGCAATCAGCCCCAGCATTTT
abundance: -
d_gene: TRBD1
v_gene: TRBV28
j_gene: TRBJ1-5

CDR3aa: CASSDSPGAGTEAFF
CDR3nt: TGTGCCAGCAGTGATTCCCCTGGGGCGGGCACTGAAGCTTTCTTT
abundance: -
d_gene: -
v_gene: TRBV6-1
j_gene: TRBJ1-1

CDR3aa: CASSLDEGPNHGYTF
CDR3nt: TGTGCCAGCAGCTTAGACGAGGGGCCGAATCATGGCTACACCTTC
abundance: -
d_gene: -
v_gene: TRBV7-6
j_gene: TRBJ1-2

CDR3aa: CATSRVGQVYGYTF
CDR3nt: TGTGCCACCAGCAGAGTGGGCCAGGTCTATGGCTACACCTTC
abundance: -
d_gene: -
v_gene: TRBV15
j_gene: TRBJ1-2

CDR3aa: CAISEVEGLNTEAFF
CDR3nt: TGTGCCATCAGTGAGGTTGAGGGATTGAACACTGAAGCTTTCTTT
abundance: -
d_gene: -
v_gene: TRBV10-3
j_gene: TRBJ1-1

CDR3aa: CASSLALGQGATEAFF
CDR3nt: TGCGCCAGCAGCTTGGCATTGGGGCAGGGGGCAACTGAAGCTTTCTTT
abundance: -
d_gene: TRBD1
v_gene: TRBV5-1
j_gene: TRBJ1-1

CDR3aa: CASSSSGETQYF
CDR3nt: TGTGCCAGCAGCTCTAGTGGAGAGACCCAGTACTTC
abundance: once
d_gene: -
v_gene: TRBV13
j_gene: TRBJ2-5

CDR3aa: CASSYSGLAVAETQYF
CDR3nt: TGTGCCAGCAGTTACTCTGGACTAGCGGTTGCAGAGACCCAGTACTTC
abundance: few
d_gene: TRBD2
v_gene: TRBV6-5
j_gene: TRBJ2-5

CDR3aa: CASSPGRNTGELFF
CDR3nt: TGTGCCAGCAGCCCCGGGAGGAACACCGGGGAGCTGTTTTTT
abundance: -
d_gene: -
v_gene: TRBV5-6
j_gene: TRBJ2-2

CDR3aa: CASRSETQYF
CDR3nt: TGTGCCAGCAGGTCCGAGACCCAGTACTTC
abundance: -
d_gene: -
v_gene: TRBV2
j_gene: TRBJ2-5

CDR3aa: CASSVGSGGNQPQHF
CDR3nt: TGTGCCAGCAGCGTAGGGTCGGGGGGCAATCAGCCCCAGCATTTT
abundance: -
d_gene: -
v_gene: TRBV9
j_gene: TRBJ1-5

CDR3aa: CASSFGPNTEAFF
CDR3nt: TGTGCCAGCAGCTTTGGCCCAAACACTGAAGCTTTCTTT
abundance: -
d_gene: -
v_gene: TRBV7-9
j_gene: TRBJ1-1

CDR3aa: CASSTLDREAFF
CDR3nt: TGTGCCAGCAGCACACTAGACAGAGAAGCTTTCTTT
abundance: -
d_gene: -
v_gene: TRBV7-8
j_gene: TRBJ1-1

CDR3aa: CASSLDLLAGVIEQFF
CDR3nt: TGTGCCAGCAGCTTAGATTTACTAGCGGGAGTAATTGAGCAGTTCTTC
abundance: -
d_gene: TRBD2
v_gene: TRBV11-2
j_gene: TRBJ2-1

CDR3aa: CASSPRNFPGPYNEQFF
CDR3nt: TGCGCCAGCAGCCCCCGGAACTTTCCAGGGCCCTACAATGAGCAGTTCTTC
abundance: -
d_gene: -
v_gene: TRBV5-1
j_gene: TRBJ2-1

CDR3aa: CASSSRGLAQPQHF
CDR3nt: TGTGCCAGTAGCTCCAGGGGGCTGGCTCAGCCCCAGCATTTT
abundance: -
d_gene: TRBD1
v_gene: TRBV19
j_gene: TRBJ1-5

CDR3aa: CAIRDASYEQYF
CDR3nt: TGTGCCATAAGAGACGCATCCTACGAGCAGTACTTC
abundance: -
d_gene: -
v_gene: TRBV10-3
j_gene: TRBJ2-7

CDR3aa: CASSSGTSGYNEQFF
CDR3nt: TGTGCCAGCAGCTCCGGGACTAGCGGGTACAATGAGCAGTTCTTC
abundance: -
d_gene: TRBD2
v_gene: TRBV5-4
j_gene: TRBJ2-1

CDR3aa: CASSLNGPNTEAFF
CDR3nt: TGCGCCAGCAGCTTGAACGGGCCGAACACTGAAGCTTTCTTT
abundance: -
d_gene: -
v_gene: TRBV5-1
j_gene: TRBJ1-1

CDR3aa: CASSPNRGGNEKLFF
CDR3nt: TGTGCCAGCAGCCCCAACAGGGGAGGTAATGAAAAACTGTTTTTT
abundance: -
d_gene: TRBD1
v_gene: TRBV3-1/TRBV3-2
j_gene: TRBJ1-4